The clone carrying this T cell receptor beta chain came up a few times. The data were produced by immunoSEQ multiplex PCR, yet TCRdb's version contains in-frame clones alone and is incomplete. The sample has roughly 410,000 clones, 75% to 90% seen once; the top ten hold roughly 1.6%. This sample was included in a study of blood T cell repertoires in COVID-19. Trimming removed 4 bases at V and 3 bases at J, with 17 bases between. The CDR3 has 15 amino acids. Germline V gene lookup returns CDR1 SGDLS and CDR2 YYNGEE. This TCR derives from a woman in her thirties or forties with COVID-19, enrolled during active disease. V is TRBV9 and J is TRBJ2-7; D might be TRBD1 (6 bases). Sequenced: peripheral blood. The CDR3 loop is CASSPGTLGVYEQYF. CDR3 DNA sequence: TGTGCCAGCAGCCCAGGGACATTAGGGGTCTACGAGCAGTACTTC.